A single sample is the source of the 31 T cell receptor beta chains below, sequenced in a study of T cell repertoires in cytomegalovirus infection. TCRdb called the reads again in MiXCR, with one record for every CDR3 protein. The sample shows over 150,000 distinct CDR3 sequences, around 20% of them seen only once. The material sequenced was PBMCs. The receptors stem from a human donor in good health (CMV status not recorded). Some clones in this sample may be carry-over from other donors' samples.

A few counts support this clonotype. The J gene is TRBJ1-2, the V gene TRBV6-8; D ambiguous. Trimming took 2 bases from V and 4 from J, leaving 8 bases between them. This CDR3 has 13 residues. CDR1 is MNHGY, CDR2 SAAAGT, per germline. CDR3 in DNA: TGTGCCAGCAGTTACGTAGCAGGCTATGGCTACACCTTC. Residues: CASSYVAGYGYTF.

The rearrangement joins TRBV7-9 to TRBJ2-1; TRBD1 agrees at 7 bases. Germline CDR1 SEHNR, CDR2 FQNEAQ (reference sequence). The CDR3 has 14 amino acids. The ends lost 4 bases at V and 4 bases at J; junction bases unmatched: 4. The DNA for the CDR3 is TGTGCCAGCAGCTCCGGGACAGAGTACAATGAGCAGTTCTTC. It codes for CASSSGTEYNEQFF. Drawing the rest from reference TRBV7-9 and TRBJ2-1, the complete variable domain is DTGVSQNPRHKITKRGQNVTFRCDPISEHNRLYWYRQTLGQGPEFLTYFQNEAQLEKSRLLSDRFSAERPKGSFSTLEIQRTEQGDSAMYLCASSSGTEYNEQFFGPGTRLTVL.

This chain uses TRBV5-6 with TRBJ2-3; no clear D. Germline loops: CDR1 SGHDT, CDR2 YYEEEE. There are 14 residues in the CDR3. The V and J ends lost 2 bases and 5 bases respectively, with 12 bases between them. The CDR3 bases are TGTGCCAGCAGCTTACCCGGTAGGGAAGATACGCAGTATTTT. Translated, it gives CASSLPGREDTQYF.

The table lists this clonotype with a few counts. The chain combines TRBV28 with TRBJ2-7, with TRBD2 identical over 8 bases. This CDR3 has 16 residues. CDR1 is MDHEN and CDR2 is SYDVKM in the germline V gene. After removal of 8 bases from V and 3 bases from J, the junction contained 15 bases not matched to a gene. This CDR3 is CASGLLSGTSGYEQYF. CDR3 sequence (DNA): TGTGCCAGCGGACTGCTATCTGGGACTAGTGGCTACGAGCAGTACTTC.

This clonotype was seen many times. The J gene is TRBJ1-4, the V gene TRBV27, with D possibly being TRBD1 (5 bases). V lost 6 bases and J lost 4, with 18 bases in between. CDR1 is MNHEY, CDR2 SMNVEV, per germline (reference sequence). This CDR3 is 16 amino acids long. The CDR3 here is CASRPTGRGHNEKLFF. The DNA for the CDR3 is TGTGCCAGCAGACCAACCGGGAGGGGCCATAATGAAAAACTGTTTTTT.

The chain has TRBV20-1 and TRBJ1-5; TRBD1 matches at 7 bases. The CDR3 totals 13 residues. CDR1 and CDR2 from the germline V gene are DFQATT and SNEGSKA (reference sequence). J was trimmed by 5 bases and V by 6 bases; bases with no gene match: 7. The CDR3 sequence: CSAVGTADQPQHF. The CDR3 bases are TGCAGTGCCGTCGGGACAGCAGATCAGCCCCAGCATTTT.

Only a few counts were recorded for this clonotype. The chain has TRBV12-3 or TRBV12-4 and TRBJ1-5; the D gene is possibly TRBD1 (6 bases). This CDR3 spans 16 amino acids. Trimming took off 1 base at V and 7 bases at J, with 17 bases between the two ends. The CDR3 spells CASSLGRTVLGQPQHF. In DNA, the CDR3 is TGTGCCAGCAGTTTAGGCAGGACAGTTCTCGGCCAGCCCCAGCATTTT.

This clonotype was detected a few times. The V call is TRBV7-4, the J call TRBJ2-5; D is uncertain. Germline V gene data show CDR1 as SGHVT and CDR2 as SQSDAQ. The CDR3 has 13 amino acids. Trimming took 3 bases from V and 3 from J, leaving 8 bases between them. The CDR3 sequence is CASSFRAKETQYF. For the CDR3, the DNA is TGTGCCAGCAGCTTTCGTGCGAAAGAGACCCAGTACTTC.

This sequence joins TRBV20-1 and TRBJ2-7; 9 bases line up with TRBD1. Trimming cost V 3 bases and J 6 bases; bases outside gene matches: 12. CDR1 DFQATT and CDR2 SNEGSKA come from the germline V gene (reference sequence). This CDR3 is 15 amino acids long. CDR3 region: CSARVVGQGLGEQYF. DNA for the CDR3: TGCAGTGCTAGGGTAGTCGGACAGGGGTTAGGCGAGCAGTACTTC.

This clonotype was seen many times. This chain connects TRBV7-2 to TRBJ1-6; TRBD1 might be the D (5 bases). Per the germline V gene, CDR1 is SGHTA and CDR2 is FQGNSA. The CDR3 is 17 residues long. Trimming took off 3 bases at V and 7 bases at J, with 19 bases between the two ends. In DNA, the CDR3 is TGTGCCAGCAGCTTCAGCGGGGGTACGTTAGAGAATTCACCCCTCCACTTT. It yields the protein CASSFSGGTLENSPLHF.

This clonotype was detected ten times or more. The rearrangement joins TRBV7-8 to TRBJ2-1, with D possibly TRBD1 on 5 matching bases. The V end lost 9 bases, the J end lost 1 base, and 13 bases lay between the germline ends. Per germline, CDR1 SGHVS and CDR2 FQNEAQ. This CDR3 spans 14 amino acids. CDR3: CASTRQPSYNEQFF. The CDR3 DNA reads TGTGCCAGTACACGACAGCCATCCTACAATGAGCAGTTCTTC.

This clonotype occurred a few times. V and J are TRBV10-2 and TRBJ2-5, with D uncertain. Trimming removed 4 bases from V and 1 base from J, with 7 bases in between. Germline V gene sequence: CDR1 WSHSY, CDR2 SAAADI. The CDR3 is 13 residues long. This chain's CDR3 is CASSVHPQETQYF. In nucleotides, the CDR3 is TGCGCCAGCAGTGTGCACCCCCAAGAGACCCAGTACTTC.

With regard to this clonotype: The CDR3 end shows no conserved phenylalanine or tryptophan, and so a read error is likely. It is unclear where the CDR3 begins or ends on the DNA, so no DNA is shown, and the CDR3 is as TCRdb lists it. The V gene is TRBV20-1, the J gene TRBJ1-6; the DNA was not compared with TRBD1, the D call given in the table. The CDR3 has 15 amino acids, counting both end residues. Germline V gene sequence: CDR1 DFQATT, CDR2 SNEGSKA (reference sequence). CDR3 protein: CSAPEPQGANSPLPL.

As concerns this clonotype: A much bigger clone sits one base away, suggesting this may be a read error. V gene TRBV20-1 combines with J gene TRBJ2-7; 8 bases line up with TRBD1. Germline values: CDR1 DFQATT, CDR2 SNEGSKA (reference sequence). The CDR3 is made up of 15 amino acids. This chain's CDR3 is CSARDIGQGSHDQYF. CDR3 DNA sequence: TGCAGTGCTAGAGATATAGGACAGGGTTCCCACGATCAGTACTTC.

The J gene is TRBJ2-7, the V gene TRBV5-1; no reliable D call. There are 14 residues in the CDR3. Germline V gene data show CDR1 as SGHRS and CDR2 as YFSETQ. Trimming took off 4 bases at V and 0 bases at J, with 11 bases between the two ends. DNA for the CDR3: TGCGCCAGCAGCAACGATGCTCTCTCCTACGAGCAGTACTTC. This translates into CASSNDALSYEQYF.

This clonotype has ten or more counts. The gene calls are TRBV7-2 and TRBJ2-5; the D is unclear. There are 13 residues in the CDR3. V was clipped by 5 bases and J by 3 bases, with 10 bases between them. Germline values: CDR1 SGHTA, CDR2 FQGNSA. The CDR3 DNA reads as TGTGCCAGCAGCCGACGGAGAGAAGAGACCCAGTACTTC. Translation gives CASSRRREETQYF.

This clonotype was observed many times. V and J are TRBV7-8 and TRBJ2-1, with D possibly matching TRBD1 (6 bases). There are 16 residues in the CDR3. V shed 5 bases and J shed 3 bases, with 17 bases lying between them. Germline V gene sequence: CDR1 SGHVS, CDR2 FQNEAQ. The CDR3 region has the DNA TGTGCCAGCAGCACCACCGGGACAAGGGACTACAATGAGCAGTTCTTC. It is translated as CASSTTGTRDYNEQFF.

This clonotype was detected only a few times. The V call is TRBV6-5, the J call TRBJ2-5; D unclear. CDR3 length: 14 amino acids. V was shortened by 3 bases and J by 6 bases, with 14 bases between the two germline ends. Looked up from germline, CDR1 is MNHEY and CDR2 is SVGAGI. The CDR3 here is CASSYWSPEQTQYF. The CDR3 DNA sequence: TGTGCCAGCAGTTATTGGTCTCCGGAACAGACCCAGTACTTC.

Notes on this clonotype: Just one base apart from a much larger clone, this may be a read error. The V gene is TRBV7-9, the J gene TRBJ2-5; maybe TRBD2 (6 bases). Per germline, CDR1 SEHNR and CDR2 FQNEAQ (reference sequence). This CDR3 is 12 amino acids long. The DNA of the CDR3 is TGTGCCAGCGCGGACTACCAAGAGACCCATTACTTC. Amino acids: CASADYQETHYF.

This clonotype was recorded many times. The chain combines TRBV6-1 with TRBJ2-2, with D possibly TRBD1 on 6 matching bases. V lost 2 bases and J 6 bases, leaving 10 bases between the germline ends. The CDR3 has 14 residues. Germline CDR1 MNHNS, CDR2 SASEGT. CDR3: CASSELAGAGELFF. DNA for the CDR3: TGTGCCAGCAGTGAATTGGCAGGGGCCGGGGAGCTGTTTTTT.

The chain joins TRBV11-2 to TRBJ2-3; 8 bases match TRBD2. CDR1 SGHAT and CDR2 FQNNGV come from the germline V gene. CDR3 length: 16 amino acids. The V gene end was trimmed by 0 bases and the J gene end by 1 base; junction bases not matched to a gene: 3. CDR3 in amino acids: CASSLDAGGGTDTQYF. CDR3 nucleotides: TGTGCCAGCAGCTTAGACGCGGGGGGTGGCACAGATACGCAGTATTTT.

This clonotype appeared many times. The chain combines TRBV7-3 with TRBJ2-7, with a possible D match to TRBD2 (6 bases). The germline CDR1 and CDR2 sequences are SGHTA and FQGTGA. The CDR3 extends over 13 amino acids. V was clipped by 5 bases and J by 6 bases, with 14 bases between them. This CDR3 is CASSPFSGGEQYF. In DNA form, the CDR3 reads TGTGCCAGCAGCCCCTTCTCCGGGGGCGAGCAGTACTTC.

This clonotype was counted at least ten times. This sequence joins TRBV7-2 and TRBJ2-1; D remains ambiguous. There are 14 residues in the CDR3. V lost 3 bases, J lost 8 bases, and 14 bases lay in between. The germline CDR1 and CDR2 sequences are SGHTA and FQGNSA. CDR3 in amino acids: CASSFALIRDEQFF. CDR3 sequence (DNA): TGTGCCAGCAGCTTCGCCCTCATTAGGGATGAGCAGTTCTTC.

This clonotype came up a few times. This rearrangement joins TRBV2 to TRBJ1-1; unclear D gene. Germline V gives CDR1 SNHLY, CDR2 FYNNEI. The CDR3 contains 15 residues. With 0 bases removed from V and 3 bases from J, the gap between germline ends came to 11 bases. The CDR3 bases are TGTGCCAGCAGTGAAGCGCCGGTGTCGTACACTGAAGCTTTCTTT. Translating gives CASSEAPVSYTEAFF.

CDR3 amino acids: CASSPLTSGLREQYF. The CDR3 DNA sequence: TGTGCCAGCAGTCCCCTGACTAGCGGGTTAAGGGAGCAGTACTTC. The chain couples TRBV28 to TRBJ2-7, with 10 bases matching TRBD2. The CDR3 runs to 15 residues. J gave up 7 bases and V 5 bases, and 11 bases lay outside the gene matches. Germline V gene data show CDR1 as MDHEN and CDR2 as SYDVKM.

The gene calls are TRBV5-5 and TRBJ2-7; TRBD1 is a possible D gene (5 bases). Germline loops: CDR1 SGHKS, CDR2 YYEKEE (reference sequence). This CDR3 is built from 13 residues. The V end was cut by 7 bases, the J end by 5 bases, with 16 bases between. CDR3 amino acids: CASFRQDKDEQYF. The CDR3, as DNA: TGTGCCAGCTTTCGCCAGGACAAAGACGAGCAGTACTTC.

This clonotype was counted a few times. This rearrangement joins TRBV6-5 to TRBJ2-6, with D unresolved. Trimming took 6 bases from V and 4 from J, leaving 7 bases between them. There are 13 residues in the CDR3. Germline values: CDR1 MNHEY, CDR2 SVGAGI. Here the CDR3 DNA reads TGTGCCAGCAGCTCTCGGGGGGCCAACGTCCTGACTTTC. As protein: CASSSRGANVLTF.

At least ten counts were recorded for this clonotype. The V and J genes are TRBV7-9 and TRBJ2-1, with 10 positions matching TRBD2. Germline loops: CDR1 SEHNR, CDR2 FQNEAQ (reference sequence). This CDR3 is built from 16 residues. J gave up 8 bases and V 0 bases, and 7 bases lay outside the gene matches. The CDR3 region is CASSLAWLAGDYEQFF. CDR3 nucleotides: TGTGCCAGCAGCTTAGCTTGGCTAGCGGGAGACTATGAGCAGTTCTTC.

CDR3 sequence: CASSPGAGRLNTEAFF. In DNA, the CDR3 is TGTGCCAGCAGCCCCGGCGCCGGGCGGCTGAACACTGAAGCTTTCTTT. The rearrangement joins TRBV3-1 to TRBJ1-1; D call uncertain. V dropped 4 bases and J dropped 0 bases, with 15 bases sitting between them. The germline CDR1 and CDR2 sequences are LGHDT and YNNKEL (reference sequence). The CDR3 sequence is 16 residues long.

The chain links TRBV20-1 to TRBJ2-5, with D maybe TRBD1 (6 bases). The V and J ends lost 6 bases and 2 bases respectively, with 13 bases between them. The CDR3 is 13 amino acids. CDR1 is DFQATT, CDR2 SNEGSKA, per germline (reference sequence). CDR3 sequence: CSAGGQLQETQYF. CDR3 nucleotides: TGCAGTGCCGGCGGACAGCTACAAGAGACCCAGTACTTC.

The V gene is TRBV5-6, the J gene TRBJ1-3; tentatively, D is TRBD1 (6 bases). Trimming left V 1 base short and J 2 bases short, with 13 bases between. The CDR3 loop spans 16 amino acids. Germline-derived CDR1 and CDR2 are SGHDT and YYEEEE. CDR3 sequence: CASSLRGSMTGNTIYF. The CDR3 bases are TGTGCCAGCAGCTTGAGGGGGAGCATGACTGGAAACACCATATATTTT.